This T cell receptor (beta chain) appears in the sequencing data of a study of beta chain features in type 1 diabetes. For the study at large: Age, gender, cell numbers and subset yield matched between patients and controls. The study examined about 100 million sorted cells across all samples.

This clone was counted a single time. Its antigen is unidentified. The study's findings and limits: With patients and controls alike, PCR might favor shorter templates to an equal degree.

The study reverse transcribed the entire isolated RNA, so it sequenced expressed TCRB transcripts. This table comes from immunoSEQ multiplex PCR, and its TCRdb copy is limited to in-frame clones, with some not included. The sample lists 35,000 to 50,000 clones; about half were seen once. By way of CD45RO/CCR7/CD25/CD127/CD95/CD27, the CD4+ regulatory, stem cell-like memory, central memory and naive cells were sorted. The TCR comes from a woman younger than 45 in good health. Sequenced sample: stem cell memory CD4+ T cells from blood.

Here the CDR3 DNA reads TGTGCCAGCAGTGACGCAGGGTCTAATGAAAAACTGTTTTTT. It encodes CASSDAGSNEKLFF. The chain recombines TRBV6-5 with TRBJ1-4, with D perhaps TRBD1 (5 bases). Trimming removed 5 bases from V and 3 bases from J, with 10 bases in between. The CDR3 contains 14 residues. Germline V lookup: CDR1 MNHEY, CDR2 SVGAGI.